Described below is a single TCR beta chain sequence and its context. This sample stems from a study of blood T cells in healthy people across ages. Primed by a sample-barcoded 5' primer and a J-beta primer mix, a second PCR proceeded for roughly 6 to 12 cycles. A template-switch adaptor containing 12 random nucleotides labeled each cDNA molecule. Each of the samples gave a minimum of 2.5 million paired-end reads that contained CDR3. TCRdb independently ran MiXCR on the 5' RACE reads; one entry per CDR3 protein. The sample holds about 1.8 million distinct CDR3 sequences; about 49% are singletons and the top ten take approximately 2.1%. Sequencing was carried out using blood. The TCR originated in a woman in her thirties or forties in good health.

CDR3 region: CASSYAPPQETQYF. CDR3 sequence (DNA): TGTGCCAGCAGTTACGCGCCGCCACAAGAGACCCAGTACTTC. The chain recombines TRBV6-6 with TRBJ2-5; no definite D call. There are 14 residues in the CDR3. Germline V gene lookup returns CDR1 MNHNY and CDR2 SVGAGI (reference sequence). The V end lost 2 bases, the J end lost 2 bases, and 9 bases lay between the germline ends.